The clone carrying this T cell receptor beta chain was counted many times. Its antigen is unidentified. Germline V lookup: CDR1 SGHAT, CDR2 FQNNGV. This CDR3 contains 16 residues. Deletions cut 5 bases from V and 4 bases from J, with 15 bases between. This record belongs to a study of T cells in Graves' hyperthyroidism and ophthalmopathy. Amplification of TCR beta CDR3 regions was performed using RNA transcripts as template. Carried out on the TCR CDR3, a first-round RT-PCR used the HTBI primer set. TCRdb used MiXCR to reprocess the multiplex PCR reads, holding one entry per CDR3 protein. The sample contains approximately 740,000 distinct CDR3 sequences, approximately 15% of which appear only once. Whole-study results and caveats: From stable hyperthyroidism, ophthalmopathy was separated by a 13 V-J model. The model's output predicted ophthalmopathy at a median of around 6.9 months prior to onset.

This chain links TRBV11-2 with TRBJ1-6; the D gene is possibly TRBD1 (5 bases). The origin of this receptor is a woman younger than 30 with Graves' hyperthyroidism. The specimen sequenced was blood. For the CDR3, the DNA is TGTGCCAGCAGCCCGGCGGGGACGGCATATAATTCACCCCTCCACTTT. Its protein is CASSPAGTAYNSPLHF.